This T cell receptor (beta chain) was obtained from a study of shared clonotypes between healthy human individuals (TCRdb year 2020). Broadly, across the study: The cohort comprised a couple of women and a few men aged 18 to 49 years. Blood TCR repertoires of four to six healthy adults were deeply sequenced to estimate repertoire size and the extent of clonotype sharing between individuals. For each donor, CD4 naive and CD4 memory were each given three plates, CD8 naive was given two plates, and CD8 memory was given one plate. Leukapheresis yielded between about 0.85 and 10 billion PBMCs per donor. Different laboratories and diverse techniques were used to prepare libraries and sequence TCR repertoires, to increase sequencing depth and limit assay-specific biases. Overall results and qualifications from the work: Roughly 5% of naive CD4, more than 3% of naive CD8, approximately 2.2% of memory CD4, and about 0.4% of memory CD8 clonotypes were shared across several donors. Incomplete sequencing was indicated by rarefaction of sorted-subset datasets, despite the large sequencing depth. Naive subsets generally had larger estimated clonotype richness than memory subsets. Compared with non-shared clonotypes, clonotypes shared by all four sorted-subset donors had higher generation probabilities. Because the study included only a small number of donors, the genetic and exposure-history diversity represented was limited. Based on pairwise subsampling, the degree of clonotype sharing among donors was expected to be affected by sequencing depth. Sampling was restricted to blood, and TCR repertoires in tissues likely differ from the TCR repertoires found in blood.

The CDR3, cysteine through phenylalanine, is 13 amino acids long. Only the CDR3 part of the read is kept: 39 bases, read in frame from the first base. Sequences SGHDN (CDR1) and FVKESK (CDR2) are obtained from the germline V gene. Concerning this clone itself: Its antigen has not been determined. A much larger clonotype is one base distant, so this may be a read error.

The donors were healthy, HIV-negative adults with no recently reported acute infections or vaccinations. Only Caucasian adults living in Nashville, Tennessee, USA were represented among the donors. CD4+ T cells were enriched through magnetic negative selection, after which naive cells were positively selected on CD45RA and the remaining negative fraction served as the memory subset. After blood collection by leukapheresis, PBMCs were isolated using Ficoll-Histopaque density gradient centrifugation and then cryopreserved in the vapor phase of liquid nitrogen. Analytical flow cytometry was used to check the purity and quantity of every magnetically sorted T cell population. From each sorted fraction, genomic DNA was isolated and quantified by UV absorbance on a Nanodrop 2000c. Using the deep immunoSEQ assay, multiplex PCR amplified TCR CDR3 regions from genomic DNA. Genomic DNA extracted from each cell subset was distributed evenly over all wells of several immunoSEQ 96-well plates, and each plate served as one replicate. For sorted subsets, each replicate PCR was loaded with around 220 ng genomic DNA, equivalent to 25,000 to 35,000 T cell genomes. Purified libraries were measured with a Qubit 3.0 fluorometer, size-checked on a Bioanalyzer 2100, and measured again with the KAPA Library Quantification kit. Each immunoSEQ 96-well plate was sequenced on its own single-read 150-cycle Illumina NextSeq 550 flow cell. Processing in the source paper ran as follows. Because the immunoSEQ output held only junctional sequences and lacked quality scores, the filtering could not match the filtering applied to full-length reads. Sequences were annotated with PyIR, a Python wrapper for IgBLAST v1.9, using IMGT germline references to assign V/J genes and CDR3. Reads were removed for weak V/J assignments (E-value above 1e-6), missing CDR3, stop codons, out-of-frame junctions, or ambiguous translated residues. V3J clonotypes were defined by identical inferred V gene, J gene, and CDR3 amino acid sequence. To compute the percentage overlap between repertoires, the number of shared unique clonotypes was divided by the size of the smaller repertoire. Three approaches were used to assess repertoire richness: RTK rarefaction, the Chao1 estimator, and Recon v2.1 estimates of unobserved clonotypes. Generation probabilities for all TCRbeta clonotypes obtained by the gDNA method from a few donors were computed using OLGA. TCRdb took over this immuneACCESS table, retaining in-frame rearrangements with V and J assigned. Such tables are incomplete; in checked studies, under half of the missing clones stem from an unresolved V gene, and the remainder is unexplained. D and trimming come from the DNA, and the V and J calls and clone size come from that table. The sample has hundreds of thousands of clones on record, approximately 79% of them singletons. The ten top clones hold over 1.5% of the sample.

Rearrangement joined TRBV14 to TRBJ2-5; no confident D gene assignment can be made. This receptor was taken from a woman aged 25-40 years in good health. Sample: memory CD4+ T cells sorted from blood. The cell subset or site label corresponds to: CD45RA-negative fraction. The CDR3 protein is CASSQEGQEAQYF. The DNA sequence follows: TGTGCCAGCAGCCAAGAGGGCCAAGAGGCCCAGTACTTC.